The sequence of this T cell receptor (beta chain) was determined in a study of cytomegalovirus exposure and HLA in healthy donors. Study-wide points: Some V segments, including TRBV6-2 and TRBV6-3, were excluded as indistinguishable.

Of note for this clone: Its antigen is not identified.

Amplification used 60 Vbeta primers and 13 Jbeta primers. Data came from immunoSEQ multiplex PCR; TCRdb stores just in-frame clones and leaves some out. The sample table sets out tens of thousands of clones. The CDR3 contains 15 residues. Germline assignment: CDR1 SGHRS and CDR2 YFSETQ. With V trimmed by 7 bases and J by 3 bases, 7 bases remained unmatched. Source material: PBMCs. V usage is TRBV5-1 and J usage is TRBJ2-5; TRBD1 matches at 12 bases. This sequence was found in a woman between 45 and 60 years old in good health and CMV-seropositive. As DNA, the CDR3 is TGCGCCAGCTCCCGGGGACAGGGGGCGAAAGAGACCCAGTACTTC. Protein product: CASSRGQGAKETQYF.